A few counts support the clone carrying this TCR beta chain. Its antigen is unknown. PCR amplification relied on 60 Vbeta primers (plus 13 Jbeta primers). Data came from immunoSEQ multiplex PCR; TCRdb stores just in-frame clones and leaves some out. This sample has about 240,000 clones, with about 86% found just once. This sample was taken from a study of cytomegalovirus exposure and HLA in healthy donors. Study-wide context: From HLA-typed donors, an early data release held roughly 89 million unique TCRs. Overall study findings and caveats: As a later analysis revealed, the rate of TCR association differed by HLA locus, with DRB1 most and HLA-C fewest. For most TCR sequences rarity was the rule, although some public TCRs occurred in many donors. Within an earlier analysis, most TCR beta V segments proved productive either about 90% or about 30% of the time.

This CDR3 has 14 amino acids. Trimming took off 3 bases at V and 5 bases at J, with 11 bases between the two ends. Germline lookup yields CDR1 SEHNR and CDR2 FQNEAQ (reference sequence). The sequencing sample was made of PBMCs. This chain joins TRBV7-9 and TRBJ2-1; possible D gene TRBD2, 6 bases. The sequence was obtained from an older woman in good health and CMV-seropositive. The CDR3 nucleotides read TGTGCCAGCAGCTTGGGGACTCGCGACAATGAGCAGTTCTTC. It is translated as CASSLGTRDNEQFF. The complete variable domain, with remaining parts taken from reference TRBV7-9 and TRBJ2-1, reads DTGVSQNPRHKITKRGQNVTFRCDPISEHNRLYWYRQTLGQGPEFLTYFQNEAQLEKSRLLSDRFSAERPKGSFSTLEIQRTEQGDSAMYLCASSLGTRDNEQFFGPGTRLTVL.